This TCR beta chain was profiled in a study of cytomegalovirus exposure and HLA in healthy donors. Study observations and caveats: DRB1 had the most TCR associations and HLA-C the fewest, a later analysis found, with rates varying by HLA locus. Previous analysis showed most TCR beta V segments were productive about 87% or about 30% of the time. In most subjects, TCR beta sequences reportedly gave accurate predictions of HLA-A and HLA-B alleles. It was taken for granted in presence/absence analyses that sequencing depth across donors was roughly uniform.

This CDR3 is built from 14 residues. CDR1 is MNHNS, CDR2 SASEGT, per germline. Trimming left V 8 bases short and J 2 bases short, with 16 bases between. Comment on this clone: Its antigen is unknown.

In the PCR, 60 Vbeta and 13 Jbeta primers were used. Produced via immunoSEQ multiplex PCR; TCRdb's table is partial and in-frame only. The sample holds 200,000 to 250,000 clones, approximately 78% seen once. This clonotype was obtained from a woman aged 40 to 50 in good health and CMV-seronegative. Sequencing was performed on PBMCs. This chain connects TRBV6-1 to TRBJ2-7, with TRBD1 as a possible D gene (6 bases). DNA for the CDR3: TGTGCCAGCCAACAGGGTTCAGCTCCCTACGAGCAGTACTTC. It encodes CASQQGSAPYEQYF.